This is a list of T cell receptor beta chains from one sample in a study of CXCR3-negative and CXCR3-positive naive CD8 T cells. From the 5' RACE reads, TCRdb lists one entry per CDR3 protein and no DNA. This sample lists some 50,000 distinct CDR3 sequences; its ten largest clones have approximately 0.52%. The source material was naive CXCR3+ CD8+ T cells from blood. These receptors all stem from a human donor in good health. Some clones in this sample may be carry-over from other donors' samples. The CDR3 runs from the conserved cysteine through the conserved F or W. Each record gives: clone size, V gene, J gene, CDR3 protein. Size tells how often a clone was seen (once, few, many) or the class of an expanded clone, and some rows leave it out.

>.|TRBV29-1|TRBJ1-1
CSVTTGAYTEAFF
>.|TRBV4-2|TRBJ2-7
CASSQAPAGSSYEQYF
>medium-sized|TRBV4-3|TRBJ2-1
CASSQEGVASPYNEQFF
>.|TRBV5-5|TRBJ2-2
CASSLSTTDYTGELFF
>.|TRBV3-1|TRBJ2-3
CASSQGWGGDTQYF
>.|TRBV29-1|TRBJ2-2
CSVEYMLAGERTGELFF
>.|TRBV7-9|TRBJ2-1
CASSSSGLAGNNEQFF
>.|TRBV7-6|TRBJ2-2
CASSRSLAGSGTGELFF
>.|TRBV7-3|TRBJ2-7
CASRSGATYEQYF
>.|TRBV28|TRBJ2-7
CASSFQTGGEQYF
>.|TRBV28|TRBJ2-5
CPSSEPRAGETQYF
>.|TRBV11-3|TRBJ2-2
CASSLSSGGSGELFF
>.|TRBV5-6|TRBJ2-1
CASSYTSGGAAVQFF